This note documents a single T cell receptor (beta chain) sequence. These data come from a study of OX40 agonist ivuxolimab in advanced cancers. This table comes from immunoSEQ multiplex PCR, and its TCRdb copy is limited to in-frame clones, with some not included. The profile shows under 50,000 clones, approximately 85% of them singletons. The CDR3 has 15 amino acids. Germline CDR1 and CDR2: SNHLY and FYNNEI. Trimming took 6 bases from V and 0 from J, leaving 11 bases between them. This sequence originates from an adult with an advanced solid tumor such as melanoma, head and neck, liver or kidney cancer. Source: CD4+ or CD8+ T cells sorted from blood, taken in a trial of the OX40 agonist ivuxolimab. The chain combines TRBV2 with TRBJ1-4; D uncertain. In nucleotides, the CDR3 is TGTGCCAGCAGCCCAGACGGAGCAACTAATGAAAAACTGTTTTTT. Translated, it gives CASSPDGATNEKLFF. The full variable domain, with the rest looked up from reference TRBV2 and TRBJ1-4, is EPEVTQTPSHQVTQMGQEVILRCVPISNHLYFYWYRQILGQKVEFLVSFYNNEISEKSEIFDDQFSVERPDGSNFTLKIRSTKLEDSAMYFCASSPDGATNEKLFFGSGTQLSVL.